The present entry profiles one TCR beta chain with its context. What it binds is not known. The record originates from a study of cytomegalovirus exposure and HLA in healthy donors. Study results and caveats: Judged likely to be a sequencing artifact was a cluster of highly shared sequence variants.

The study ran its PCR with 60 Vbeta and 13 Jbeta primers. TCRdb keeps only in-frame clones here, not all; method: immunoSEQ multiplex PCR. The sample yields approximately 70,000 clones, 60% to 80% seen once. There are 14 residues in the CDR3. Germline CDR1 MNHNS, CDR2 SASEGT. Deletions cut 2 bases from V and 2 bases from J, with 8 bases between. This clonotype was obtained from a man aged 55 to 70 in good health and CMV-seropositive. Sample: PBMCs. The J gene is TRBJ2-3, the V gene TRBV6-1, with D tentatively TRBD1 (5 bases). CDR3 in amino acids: CASSEWGYTDTQYF. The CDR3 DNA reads TGTGCCAGCAGTGAATGGGGCTACACAGATACGCAGTATTTT.